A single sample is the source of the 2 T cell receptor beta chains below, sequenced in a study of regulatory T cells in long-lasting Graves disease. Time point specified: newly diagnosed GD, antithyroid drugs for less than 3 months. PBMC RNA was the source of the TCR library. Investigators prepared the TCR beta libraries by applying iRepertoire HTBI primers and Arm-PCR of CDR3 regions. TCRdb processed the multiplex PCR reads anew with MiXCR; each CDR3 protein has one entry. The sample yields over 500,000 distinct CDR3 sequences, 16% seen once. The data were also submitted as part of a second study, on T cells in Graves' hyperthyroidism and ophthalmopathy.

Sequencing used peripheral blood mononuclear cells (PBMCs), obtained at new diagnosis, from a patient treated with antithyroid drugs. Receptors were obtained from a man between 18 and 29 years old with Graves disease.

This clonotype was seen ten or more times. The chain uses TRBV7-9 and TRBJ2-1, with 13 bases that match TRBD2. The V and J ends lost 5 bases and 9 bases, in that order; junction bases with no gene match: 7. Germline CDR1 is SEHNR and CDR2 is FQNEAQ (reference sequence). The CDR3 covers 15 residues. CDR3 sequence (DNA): TGTGCCAGCAGCCTGGGGACTAGCGGGATTGGTGAGCAGTTCTTC. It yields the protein CASSLGTSGIGEQFF.

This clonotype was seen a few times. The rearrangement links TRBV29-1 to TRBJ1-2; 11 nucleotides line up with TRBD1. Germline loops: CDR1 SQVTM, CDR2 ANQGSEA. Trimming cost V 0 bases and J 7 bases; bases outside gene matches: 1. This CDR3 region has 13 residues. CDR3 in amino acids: CSVEEDRGLGYTF. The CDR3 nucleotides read TGCAGCGTTGAAGAGGACAGGGGGCTTGGCTACACCTTC.